A selection of T cell receptor beta chains follows, all from one sample in a study of PD-1 blockade in classical Hodgkin lymphoma. Here immunoSEQ multiplex PCR was the method, and the copy in TCRdb shows in-frame clones only, minus some. Here the sample spans around 32,000 clones, less than 90% being singletons. Specimen: CD4+ T cells from blood. The receptors shown here come from a human donor with classical Hodgkin lymphoma. Each CDR3 is given with its conserved first and last residue. Fields, in order: CDR3 length, D gene, V gene, J gene, clone size, CDR3 protein, CDR3 DNA. The D gene is left open where the match is weak. Clone size is given for some rows only: seen once, a few or many times, or a class if the clone is expanded.

>15|NA|TRBV7-3|TRBJ2-5|NA
CASSPTGTSGETQYF
TGTGCCAGCAGCCCAACCGGGACCTCGGGGGAGACCCAGTACTTC
>16|NA|TRBV5-5|TRBJ1-2|NA
CASSLGAGAEGYGYTF
TGTGCCAGCAGCTTGGGAGCTGGGGCTGAGGGCTATGGCTACACCTTC
>15|TRBD2|TRBV7-3|TRBJ2-3|NA
CASSLGGRAPDTQYF
TGTGCCAGCAGCTTAGGCGGGAGGGCCCCAGATACGCAGTATTTT
>16|NA|TRBV6-1|TRBJ2-5|NA
CASSESDRWGQETQYF
TGTGCCAGCAGTGAAAGCGACAGATGGGGCCAAGAGACCCAGTACTTC
>12|NA|TRBV6-1|TRBJ2-1|NA
CACCQENNEQFF
TGTGCCTGCTGCCAGGAGAACAATGAGCAGTTCTTC
>16|TRBD1|TRBV18|TRBJ1-5|NA
CASSPRTGGYVQPQHF
TGTGCCAGCTCACCAAGGACAGGGGGCTACGTTCAGCCCCAGCATTTT
>12|NA|TRBV9|TRBJ2-1|NA
CASSAQGNEQFF
TGTGCCAGCAGCGCACAGGGTAATGAGCAGTTCTTC
>13|NA|TRBV5-8|TRBJ1-1|NA
CATVGILNTEAFF
TGTGCCACCGTAGGGATTTTGAACACTGAAGCTTTCTTT
>15|NA|TRBV18|TRBJ2-3|NA
CASSDLTAVGDTQYF
TGTGCCAGTTCAGACTTAACGGCGGTTGGTGATACGCAGTATTTT
>14|NA|TRBV5-1|TRBJ1-6|once
CASSVALLNSPLHF
TGCGCCAGCAGTGTTGCTCTGTTGAATTCACCCCTCCACTTT
>15|TRBD1|TRBV9|TRBJ1-1|NA
CASSRGTAMNTEAFF
TGTGCCAGTTCCCGAGGGACAGCTATGAACACTGAAGCTTTCTTT
>13|NA|TRBV5-1|TRBJ1-1|NA
CASSLAVLTEAFF
TGCGCCAGCAGCTTGGCGGTTCTGACTGAAGCTTTCTTT
>15|TRBD1|TRBV6-1|TRBJ1-5|NA
CASSQGTGLRQPQHF
TGTGCCAGCAGTCAAGGGACAGGGCTCCGCCAGCCCCAGCATTTT
>13|NA|TRBV6-1|TRBJ1-3|NA
CATTVSSGNTIYF
TGTGCCACCACCGTAAGCTCTGGAAACACCATATATTTT
>14|NA|TRBV11-2|TRBJ1-1|NA
CASSLEGRGTEAFF
TGTGCCAGCAGCTTAGAGGGCCGAGGGACTGAAGCTTTCTTT
>18|NA|TRBV18|TRBJ1-5|NA
CASSRNVRDPGSNQPQHF
TGTGCCAGCTCACGGAACGTAAGAGACCCGGGTTCCAATCAGCCCCAGCATTTT
>14|TRBD1|TRBV5-1|TRBJ1-5|NA
CASSLTPGGQPQHF
TGCGCCAGCAGCTTGACGCCAGGGGGTCAGCCCCAGCATTTT
>15|TRBD1|TRBV5-1|TRBJ1-2|few
CASSSIPGDRGLYTF
TGCGCCAGCAGCTCGATTCCTGGGGACAGGGGCCTTTACACCTTC
>13|NA|TRBV6-1|TRBJ1-2|NA
CASSEPEYYGYTF
TGTGCCAGCAGTGAACCTGAATACTATGGCTACACCTTC
>13|NA|TRBV7-6|TRBJ1-1|once
CASSPQQITEAFF
TGTGCCAGCAGCCCACAACAAATCACTGAAGCTTTCTTT
>14|NA|TRBV6-1|TRBJ1-4|once
CASSERSRGEKLFF
TGTGCCAGCAGTGAGAGGTCCCGAGGGGAAAAACTGTTTTTT
>12|NA|TRBV2|TRBJ2-1|NA
CASRQLENEQFF
TGTGCCAGCAGGCAACTAGAGAATGAGCAGTTCTTC
>11|NA|TRBV29-1|TRBJ2-7|NA
CSVELAQEQYF
TGCAGCGTCGAACTAGCTCAAGAGCAGTACTTC
>12|NA|TRBV2|TRBJ1-4|NA
CASSVTAEKLFF
TGTGCCAGCAGTGTGACAGCGGAGAAACTGTTTTTT
>16|TRBD1|TRBV13|TRBJ2-4|once
CASSLPPGQVGNIQYF
TGTGCCAGCAGCTTACCCCCGGGACAGGTCGGAAACATTCAGTACTTC
>16|NA|TRBV18|TRBJ2-5|NA
CASSPPGRVSVETQYF
TGTGCCAGCTCACCACCCGGAAGGGTTTCGGTGGAGACCCAGTACTTC
>15|TRBD2|TRBV10-3|TRBJ2-2|NA
CAISELAGGGRELFF
TGTGCCATCAGTGAACTAGCGGGAGGGGGCCGGGAGCTGTTTTTT
>13|TRBD1|TRBV18|TRBJ1-4|NA
CASSSAQGEKLFF
TGTGCCAGCTCGTCGGCACAGGGGGAAAAACTGTTTTTT
>15|NA|TRBV19|TRBJ1-1|NA
CASSNQGKVNTEAFF
TGTGCCAGTAGTAACCAGGGTAAGGTGAACACTGAAGCTTTCTTT
>13|TRBD1|TRBV9|TRBJ1-2|NA
CASSVQGASGYTF
TGTGCCAGCAGCGTACAGGGGGCGTCTGGCTACACCTTC
>14|TRBD1|TRBV19|TRBJ2-1|NA
CASSMGTGINEQFF
TGTGCCAGTAGTATGGGGACAGGGATCAATGAGCAGTTCTTC
>15|TRBD2|TRBV7-7|TRBJ2-5|once
CASSLLGLVQETQYF
TGTGCCAGCAGCTTATTGGGACTAGTCCAAGAGACCCAGTACTTC
>11|NA|TRBV13|TRBJ2-7|NA
CASSYLGEQYF
TGTGCCAGCTCCTACTTGGGGGAGCAGTACTTC
>13|NA|TRBV19|TRBJ1-1|NA
CASSSSRLAEAFF
TGTGCCAGTAGTTCGTCGCGTCTGGCTGAAGCTTTCTTT
>15|NA|TRBV11-3|TRBJ2-1|NA
CASSPGAGSYNEQFF
TGTGCCAGCAGCCCCGGCGCCGGCTCCTACAATGAGCAGTTCTTC
>14|TRBD1|TRBV18|TRBJ2-5|NA
CASSPRTGQETQYF
TGTGCCAGCTCACCTCGGACAGGGCAAGAGACCCAGTACTTC
>16|TRBD2|TRBV9|TRBJ2-2|NA
CASSVGAGGSTGELFF
TGTGCCAGCAGCGTAGGAGCGGGAGGGTCCACCGGGGAGCTGTTTTTT
>15|TRBD2|TRBV4-1|TRBJ2-4|once
CASSQPGTSGNIQYF
TGCGCCAGCAGCCAACCAGGGACTAGCGGAAACATTCAGTACTTC
>15|NA|TRBV5-1|TRBJ2-5|NA
CASSLEAGALGTQYF
TGCGCCAGCAGCTTGGAGGCGGGGGCCCTAGGAACCCAGTACTTC
>15|NA|TRBV5-6|TRBJ1-4|NA
CASLARGRGVGKLFF
TGTGCCAGCCTAGCCCGCGGAAGGGGGGTGGGAAAACTGTTTTTT
>16|TRBD1|TRBV18|TRBJ2-6|NA
CASSPGQGSGANVLTF
TGTGCCAGCTCACCGGGACAGGGCTCTGGGGCCAACGTCCTGACTTTC
>15|TRBD1|TRBV4-1|TRBJ1-2|NA
CASSPGTGMSYGYTF
TGCGCCAGCAGCCCGGGGACAGGAATGAGCTATGGCTACACCTTC
>15|NA|TRBV6-1|TRBJ1-2|NA
CASSEGGSFNYGYTF
TGTGCCAGCAGTGAAGGGGGCAGCTTTAACTATGGCTACACCTTC
>9|NA|TRBV19|TRBJ1-1|NA
CASKVEAFF
TGTGCCAGTAAGGTGGAAGCTTTCTTT
>17|TRBD1|TRBV19|TRBJ2-6|NA
CASSDRAPHSGANVLTF
TGTGCCAGTTCTGACAGGGCCCCCCACTCTGGGGCCAACGTCCTGACTTTC
>14|NA|TRBV6-5|TRBJ1-1|NA
CASSPDRWNTEAFF
TGTGCCAGCAGTCCAGACAGGTGGAACACTGAAGCTTTCTTT
>15|TRBD1|TRBV6-4|TRBJ2-2|once
CASSVDRVNTGELFF
TGTGCCAGCAGTGTGGACAGGGTGAACACCGGGGAGCTGTTTTTT
>13|TRBD1|TRBV11-3|TRBJ2-3|NA
CASTGQGSDTQYF
TGTGCCAGCACCGGACAGGGATCAGATACGCAGTATTTT
>14|NA|TRBV28|TRBJ1-4|NA
CASSPGTTYEKLFF
TGTGCCAGCAGTCCCGGGACGACGTATGAAAAACTGTTTTTT
>16|NA|TRBV29-1|TRBJ2-3|NA
CSVGPPQGTSTDTQYF
TGCAGCGTTGGCCCCCCGCAGGGAACTAGCACAGATACGCAGTATTTT
>15|NA|TRBV15|TRBJ1-5|few
CATSRDPGSNQPQHF
TGTGCCACCAGCAGAGATCCGGGCAGCAATCAGCCCCAGCATTTT
>15|NA|TRBV25-1|TRBJ2-4|once
CASSEDGFGKNIQYF
TGTGCCAGCAGTGAAGACGGGTTTGGCAAAAACATTCAGTACTTC
>14|NA|TRBV9|TRBJ2-1|NA
CASSVAYRSHEQFF
TGTGCCAGCAGCGTAGCCTATCGGTCGCATGAGCAGTTCTTC
>16|TRBD1|TRBV12-5|TRBJ1-1|NA
CASGRPRQGRWTEAFF
TGTGCTAGTGGCCGTCCCCGACAGGGGAGATGGACTGAAGCTTTCTTT